This T cell receptor beta chain derives from a study of T cells after yellow fever vaccination. Overall study: With SMART-Seq v4 Ultra Low Input, the fractions containing low cell numbers were prepared. Study findings and constraints: Only a minor proportion of clonotypes was detected across both CD4 and CD8 compartments. Subsequent booster samples again held most clones from primary vaccination (96% CD4, about 86% CD8).

This clonotype was seen a handful of times. Its antigen is not known. Making TCR cDNA involved 5'RACE template switching, which added UMIs and a universal primer site. Via MiXCR, TCRdb re-called the 5' RACE reads, giving one row per CDR3 protein. Counted here are a few hundred thousand distinct CDR3 sequences, approximately 4.2% occurring once; the ten biggest clones make up 20% to 30%. Sequencing used PBMCs, obtained 5 days after the yellow fever booster vaccination. The clonotype comes from a man in his late teens or twenties who received the YFV17D yellow fever vaccine.

In DNA, the CDR3 is TGTGCCAGCAGCTCGGGACAGGGTACCAGGAGGCCCCAGCATTTT. Its translation is CASSSGQGTRRPQHF. The J gene is TRBJ1-5, the V gene TRBV7-2; 9 bases align to TRBD1. The CDR3 runs to 15 residues. The trim removed 4 bases at V and 9 bases at J, leaving 10 bases unmatched. The germline V gene has CDR1 SGHTA and CDR2 FQGNSA.